This T cell receptor beta chain derives from a study of cytomegalovirus exposure and HLA in healthy donors. On the study more broadly: Counted in an early data release were about 80 million unique TCRs from HLA-typed donors.

The donors, nominally healthy at sampling, likely had unrecorded immune exposures. With respect to this clone: Other DNA sequences from this sample encode an identical CDR3 as well.

PCR involved 60 Vbeta and 13 Jbeta primers. Original processing methods: Roughly 10 million shared chains were among tens of millions of unique TCR beta chains counted in a later analysis. Libraries were prepared by immunoSEQ multiplex PCR; TCRdb keeps only in-frame clonotypes and omits some of them. That table is the source of V, J and clone size, and D and trimming were worked out from the DNA. The sample comprises some 130,000 clones, around 72% of which are singletons, and 4.2% rests with the top ten. Germline values: CDR1 SGHAT, CDR2 FQNNGV. The CDR3 is made up of 12 amino acids. V dropped 4 bases and J dropped 6 bases, with 9 bases sitting between them.

This rearrangement joins TRBV11-2 to TRBJ1-2, with D possibly matching TRBD1 (6 bases). This TCR came from a man between 45 and 60 years old in good health and CMV-seropositive. The sequenced sample was PBMCs. The CDR3 nucleotides are TGTGCCAGCAGCTCCCAGGGGAATGGCTACACCTTC. It codes for CASSSQGNGYTF.